This T cell receptor (beta chain) derives from a study of a mutant IDH1 vaccine in newly diagnosed glioma. About the study: Beforehand, treatment had been radiotherapy, temozolomide, or both; the majority received both.

Study results and caveats: Vaccine-induced responses were seen in about 95% of patients, spanning several MHC alleles.

This sample's time point: week 11, during vaccination. Vaccination used 300 ug of mutant IDH1 20-mer peptide per dose, with topical imiquimod. New WHO grade 3 or 4 IDH1-mutant, ATRX-lost astrocytomas were present in all donors. This clone is a singleton in its sample. Its antigen is as yet unknown. Generated by immunoSEQ multiplex PCR, the TCRdb table keeps only in-frame clones and is missing some. The data show 110,000 or so clones, 85% to 90% seen once. This sample comprised PBMCs, obtained from a glioma patient whose treatment included an IDH1 peptide vaccine. The clonotype comes from a woman aged 45 to 65 with glioma.

The CDR3 region has the DNA TGCAGCGTTGGAACAGGGGTTCGGGAGCAGTACTTC. Translation gives CSVGTGVREQYF. The chain joins TRBV29-1 to TRBJ2-7; 7 bases map to TRBD1. Germline CDR1 is SQVTM and CDR2 is ANQGSEA. With 4 bases clipped from V and 7 bases from J, the junction kept 7 bases outside the gene matches. This CDR3 region has 12 residues.